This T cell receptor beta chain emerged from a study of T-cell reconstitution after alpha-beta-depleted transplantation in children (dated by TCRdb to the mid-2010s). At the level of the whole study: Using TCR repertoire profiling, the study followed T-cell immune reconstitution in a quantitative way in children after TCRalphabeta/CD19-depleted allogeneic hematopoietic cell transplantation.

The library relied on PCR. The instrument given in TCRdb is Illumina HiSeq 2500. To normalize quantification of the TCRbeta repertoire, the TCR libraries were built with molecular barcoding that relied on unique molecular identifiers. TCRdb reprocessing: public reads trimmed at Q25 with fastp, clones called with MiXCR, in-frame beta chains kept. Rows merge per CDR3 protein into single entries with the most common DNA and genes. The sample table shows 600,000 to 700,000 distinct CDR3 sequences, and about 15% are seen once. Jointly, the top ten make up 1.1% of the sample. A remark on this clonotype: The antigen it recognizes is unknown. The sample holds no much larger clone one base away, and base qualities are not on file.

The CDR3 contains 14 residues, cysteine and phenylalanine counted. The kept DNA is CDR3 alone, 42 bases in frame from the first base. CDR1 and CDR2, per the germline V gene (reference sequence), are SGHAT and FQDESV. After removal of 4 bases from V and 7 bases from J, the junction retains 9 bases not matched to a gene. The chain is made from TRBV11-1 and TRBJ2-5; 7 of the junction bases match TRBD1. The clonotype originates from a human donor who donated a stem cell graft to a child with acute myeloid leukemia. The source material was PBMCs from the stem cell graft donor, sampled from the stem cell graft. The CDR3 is CASSYTGDVGTQYF. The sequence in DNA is TGTGCCAGCAGCTACACAGGGGACGTGGGGACCCAGTACTTC.